Following are 18 T cell receptor beta chains from one sample sequenced in a study of blood T cell repertoires in COVID-19. The data were produced by immunoSEQ multiplex PCR, yet TCRdb's version contains in-frame clones alone and is incomplete. In the table there are 200,000 to 300,000 clones, 70% to 90% of which are singletons. The sequenced sample was peripheral blood. Receptors originate from a man aged 30 to 39 with active or convalescent COVID-19.

This chain joins TRBV10-3 and TRBJ2-1, with D possibly matching TRBD1 (5 bases). Germline V gives CDR1 ENHRY, CDR2 SYGVKD. CDR3 size: 12 residues. DNA for the CDR3: TGTGCGGTGGGGCGTTCCTACAATGAGCAGTTCTTC. Its translation: CAVGRSYNEQFF.

The V call is TRBV2, the J call TRBJ2-1; 12 nucleotides agree with TRBD1. V gave up 8 bases and J gave up 12 bases; unmatched junction bases: 11. The germline V gene encodes CDR1 SNHLY and CDR2 FYNNEI. The CDR3 has 14 residues. As DNA, the CDR3 is TGTGCCAGCCCGTCGGGACAGGGGGCCAACGGGCAGTTCTTC. Encoded protein: CASPSGQGANGQFF.

The V and J genes are TRBV5-5 and TRBJ2-2; D remains unclear. Deletions cut 0 bases from V and 4 bases from J, with 4 bases between. The CDR3 is 13 amino acids. Germline values: CDR1 SGHKS, CDR2 YYEKEE (reference sequence). The CDR3 protein is CASSLAGTGELFF. The CDR3 DNA reads as TGTGCCAGCAGCTTGGCCGGCACCGGGGAGCTGTTTTTT.

The V call is TRBV5-4, the J call TRBJ1-4; D is possibly TRBD1 (5 bases). The V and J ends lost 0 bases and 7 bases respectively, with 7 bases between them. The germline gives CDR1 SGHNT, CDR2 YYREEE (reference sequence). The CDR3 consists of 13 residues. The CDR3 spells CASSLVQGEKLFF. CDR3 DNA sequence: TGTGCCAGCAGCTTGGTGCAGGGTGAAAAACTGTTTTTT.

This chain connects TRBV5-6 to TRBJ1-1; 8 bases align to TRBD1. The junction had 16 bases not matched to a gene; V was cut back by 4 bases and J by 11 bases. The germline CDR1 and CDR2 sequences are SGHDT and YYEEEE. CDR3 length: 15 residues. In DNA form, the CDR3 reads TGTGCCAGCAGCCGGGGCAGGGGGCGCGCCATTATCGCTTTCTTT. Amino acid sequence: CASSRGRGRAIIAFF.

The chain couples TRBV5-5 to TRBJ1-2; a possible D gene is TRBD1 (5 bases). The CDR3 runs 14 residues. The V gene lost 0 bases and the J gene lost 5 bases, with 11 bases spanning the gap. CDR1 is SGHKS, CDR2 YYEKEE, per germline (reference sequence). This chain's CDR3 is CASSLEPGFYGYTF. CDR3 bases: TGTGCCAGCAGCTTGGAGCCAGGGTTTTATGGCTACACCTTC.

CDR3 in amino acids: CASSSTGLNSPLHF. The CDR3 DNA follows: TGTGCCAGCAGCTCGACAGGGCTTAATTCACCCCTCCACTTT. The rearrangement joins TRBV27 to TRBJ1-6; 7 bases line up with TRBD1. V was pared by 6 bases and J by 6 bases, with 5 bases of the junction left unmatched. The CDR3 covers 14 residues. Germline CDR1 is MNHEY and CDR2 is SMNVEV (reference sequence).

The rearrangement joins TRBV5-8 to TRBJ2-7, with D possibly matching TRBD1 (6 bases). CDR1 is SGHTS and CDR2 is YDEGEE in the germline V gene. The ends were cut back, 4 bases at V and 3 bases at J, with 23 bases in the middle. This CDR3 comprises 17 residues. The chain's CDR3 is CASSRLLIRDTSYEQYF. CDR3 DNA: TGTGCCAGCAGCAGACTACTAATCCGGGACACAAGCTACGAGCAGTACTTC. The variable domain in full, completed from reference TRBV5-8 and TRBJ2-7, reads EAGVTQSPTHLIKTRGQQATLRCSPISGHTSVYWYQQALGLGLQFLLWYDEGEERNRGNFPPRFSGRQFPNYSSELNVNALELEDSALYLCASSRLLIRDTSYEQYFGPGTRLTVT.

V gene TRBV12-3 or TRBV12-4 combines with J gene TRBJ1-1; D possibly corresponds to TRBD1 (6 bases). V lost 8 bases and J 3 bases, leaving 13 bases between the germline ends. The CDR3 sequence is 13 residues long. The CDR3 nucleotides are TGTGCCAGCCTTGTTCAGGGGTACACTGAAGCTTTCTTT. It codes for CASLVQGYTEAFF.

This chain joins TRBV19 and TRBJ1-1; 9 nucleotides match TRBD1. This CDR3 comprises 15 residues. Trimming at V came to 7 bases and at J to 1 base, leaving 7 bases not matched to a gene. Per germline, CDR1 LNHDA and CDR2 SQIVND (reference sequence). CDR3 sequence (DNA): TGTGCCAGTAACGAACAGGGGGCTGGGAACACTGAAGCTTTCTTT. Its translation is CASNEQGAGNTEAFF.

This clone was seen more than once but under ten times. Other DNA sequences from this sample encode an identical CDR3 as well. This chain uses TRBV4-3 with TRBJ1-1; 8 bases are a match to TRBD1. The CDR3 is 13 amino acids. CDR1 is LGHNA, CDR2 YSLEER, per germline. Trimming at V came to 0 bases and at J to 8 bases, leaving 2 bases not matched to a gene. This chain's CDR3 is CASSQDRDREAFF. As DNA, the CDR3 is TGCGCCAGCAGCCAAGATCGGGACAGGGAAGCTTTCTTT.

The chain employs TRBV7-6 and TRBJ2-3, with 7 bases identical to TRBD2. The CDR3 covers 17 residues. The V gene's germline CDR1 is SGHVS and CDR2 FNYEAQ. Trimming at V came to 4 bases and at J to 1 base, leaving 11 bases not matched to a gene. In DNA, the CDR3 is TGTGCCAGCAGCTCCAGCGCTAGCGGCTCCCGCACAGATACGCAGTATTTT. It is translated as CASSSSASGSRTDTQYF. Combining the CDR3 with reference TRBV7-6 and TRBJ2-3 gives the whole variable domain GAGVSQSPRYKVTKRGQDVALRCDPISGHVSLYWYRQALGQGPEFLTYFNYEAQQDKSGLPNDRFSAERPEGSISTLTIQRTEQRDSAMYRCASSSSASGSRTDTQYFGPGTRLTVL.

This chain joins TRBV7-3 and TRBJ2-2, with TRBD2 matching over 10 bases. The J segment lost 8 bases and the V segment lost 5 bases, leaving 11 bases of the junction unmatched. The CDR3 runs to 16 residues. Germline lookup yields CDR1 SGHTA and CDR2 FQGTGA. The CDR3 sequence is CASSHPSGGAFGELFF. CDR3 DNA sequence: TGTGCCAGCAGCCATCCCAGCGGGGGGGCCTTTGGGGAGCTGTTTTTT. The variable domain in full, with the rest retrieved from reference TRBV7-3 and TRBJ2-2, is GAGVSQTPSNKVTEKGKYVELRCDPISGHTALYWYRQSLGQGPEFLIYFQGTGAADDSGLPNDRFFAVRPEGSVSTLKIQRTERGDSAVYLCASSHPSGGAFGELFFGEGSRLTVL.

The rearrangement links TRBV29-1 to TRBJ2-2; the D gene is possibly TRBD1 (8 bases). The V end lost 6 bases, the J end lost 3 bases, and 17 bases lay between the germline ends. Germline assignment: CDR1 SQVTM and CDR2 ANQGSEA. The CDR3 is 15 residues long. CDR3 protein: CSVDGQGGDTGELFF. The CDR3 DNA follows: TGCAGCGTCGATGGACAGGGAGGGGACACCGGGGAGCTGTTTTTT.

The chain joins TRBV29-1 to TRBJ2-1; D is undetermined. Deletions cut 0 bases from V and 6 bases from J, with 12 bases between. Germline V gene data show CDR1 as SQVTM and CDR2 as ANQGSEA. This CDR3 region has 14 residues. This chain's CDR3 is CSVEDPRVRNEQFF. CDR3 nucleotide sequence: TGCAGCGTTGAAGATCCTCGTGTGCGCAATGAGCAGTTCTTC.

CDR3 in amino acids: CASSIALQEGAGSPLHF. The CDR3, as DNA: TGTGCCAGTAGTATAGCACTTCAGGAGGGGGCTGGTTCACCCCTCCACTTT. The chain uses TRBV19 and TRBJ1-6, with 7 bases identical to TRBD1. The length of the CDR3 is 17 residues. CDR1 is LNHDA and CDR2 is SQIVND in the germline V gene (reference sequence). J lost 9 bases, V lost 1 base, and 12 bases had no gene match.

The rearrangement links TRBV2 to TRBJ2-5; a weak D match, TRBD2 (6 bases). The CDR3 is 15 residues long. Germline loops: CDR1 SNHLY, CDR2 FYNNEI. V was clipped by 1 base and J by 1 base, with 10 bases between them. The CDR3 loop reads CASSEEEGTQETQYF. The CDR3 coding sequence is TGTGCCAGCAGTGAAGAGGAGGGGACCCAAGAGACCCAGTACTTC.

The chain carries TRBV21-1 and TRBJ2-7; TRBD1, the table's D call, was not compared with the DNA. TRBV21-1 is flagged as a pseudogene. This CDR3 contains 15 residues. This chain's CDR3 is CASSPSRPGIDEQYF. Here the CDR3 DNA reads TGTGCCAGCTCTCCTTCTAGACCAGGGATAGACGAGCAGTACTTC.